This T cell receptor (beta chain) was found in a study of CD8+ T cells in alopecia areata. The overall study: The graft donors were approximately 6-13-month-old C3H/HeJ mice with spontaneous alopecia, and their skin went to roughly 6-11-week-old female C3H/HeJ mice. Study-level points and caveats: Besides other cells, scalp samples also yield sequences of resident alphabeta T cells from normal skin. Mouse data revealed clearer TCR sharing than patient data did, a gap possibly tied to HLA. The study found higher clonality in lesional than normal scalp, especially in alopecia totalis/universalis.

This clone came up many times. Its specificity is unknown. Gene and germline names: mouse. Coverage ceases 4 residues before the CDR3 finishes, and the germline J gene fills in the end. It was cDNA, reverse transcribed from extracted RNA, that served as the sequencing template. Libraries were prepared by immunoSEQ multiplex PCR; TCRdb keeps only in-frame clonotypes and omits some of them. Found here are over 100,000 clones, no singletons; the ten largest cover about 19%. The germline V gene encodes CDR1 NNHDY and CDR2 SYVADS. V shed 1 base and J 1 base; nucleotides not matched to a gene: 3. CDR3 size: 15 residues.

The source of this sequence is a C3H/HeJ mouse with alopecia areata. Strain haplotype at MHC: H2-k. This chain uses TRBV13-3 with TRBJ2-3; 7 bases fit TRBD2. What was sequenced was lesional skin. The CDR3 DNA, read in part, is TGTGCCAGCAGTGATTTATGGGGGGGTGCAGAA. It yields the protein CASSDLWGGAE. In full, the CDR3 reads CASSDLWGGAETLYF.